This TCR beta chain was found in a study of beta chain features in type 1 diabetes. This CDR3 region has 14 residues. Looked up from germline, CDR1 is MNHNS and CDR2 is SASEGT. V trimming: 8 bases; J trimming: 7 bases; junction bases outside the gene matches: 10. Reverse transcribing all isolated RNA meant expressed TCRB transcripts were sequenced. Repertoires were generated with immunoSEQ multiplex PCR, while TCRdb's copy carries only in-frame clones and drops some. The repertoire holds 150,000 or so clones, with roughly 50% as singletons. Findings and caveats of the study: Patients and controls would be equally affected if PCR favored shorter templates.

Of note for this clone: Its matching antigen is unknown.

The chain employs TRBV6-1 and TRBJ1-4; 7 bases fit TRBD1. The source material was Tregs from blood. The origin of this receptor is a man in his late teens or twenties in good health. CDR3 DNA sequence: TGTGCCAGCGAATTACAGGGGATCGGTGAAAAACTGTTTTTT. Translation gives CASELQGIGEKLFF.